The table lists the clone carrying this T cell receptor (beta chain) with many counts. This sample is part of a study of T cells after yellow fever vaccination. Study-level findings and limits: Any FACS-sorted repertoire could hold abundant clonotypes that contaminate it from the bulk population. Although most clonotypes did not, a small share appeared in both CD4 and CD8 compartments. The booster saw the reappearance of most primary-vaccination clones (approximately 97% CD4, around 88% CD8).

TCRdb re-called the 5' RACE reads with MiXCR, one entry per CDR3 protein. This sample carries around 47,000 distinct CDR3 sequences, roughly 6.4% of them seen once, and the ten largest clones take over 12%. Per germline, CDR1 LGHDT and CDR2 YNNKEL (reference sequence). This CDR3 comprises 16 residues. V gave up 4 bases and J gave up 7 bases, with 20 bases separating them. The chain recombines TRBV3-1 with TRBJ1-5; tentative D call: TRBD1 (5 bases). The clonotype was recovered from a young man who received the YFV17D yellow fever vaccine. The source was CD8+ T cells not binding an NS4B(214-222) dextramer, sorted from PBMCs, collected 45 days after the yellow fever booster vaccination. The CDR3 sequence: CASSPGGVGVGQPQHF. The CDR3 DNA follows: TGTGCCAGCAGCCCCGGCGGGGTAGGGGTCGGACAGCCCCAGCATTTT.